This T cell receptor beta chain was documented in a study of long-term antiretroviral therapy in people with HIV. A v3.0 immunoSEQ assay was performed at survey level. Data came from immunoSEQ multiplex PCR; TCRdb stores just in-frame clones and leaves some out. The repertoire holds under 20,000 clones, with around three quarters as singletons. This CDR3 has 16 amino acids. J lost 2 bases, V lost 5 bases, and 11 bases had no gene match. Germline V gene sequence: CDR1 SGHRS, CDR2 YFSETQ. The rearrangement joins TRBV5-1 to TRBJ2-3, with 7 bases aligning to TRBD1. This TCR derives from a middle-aged woman with HIV. The sample was unsorted PBMCs, taken 2.3 years after starting antiretroviral therapy. CDR3 DNA: TGCGCCAGCAGGCACGACGTAGGGGGCGTCACAGATACGCAGTATTTT. Translation: CASRHDVGGVTDTQYF.